Shown below are 24 T cell receptor beta chains from a single sample sequenced in a study of blood T cell repertoires in COVID-19. The protocol was immunoSEQ multiplex PCR, while the TCRdb copy is restricted to in-frame clones and leaves out a portion. The sample carries about 94,000 clones, roughly 74% recorded once. The sequencing sample was made of peripheral blood. Receptors originate from a man in his 70s with COVID-19, enrolled during active disease.

This chain links TRBV7-2 with TRBJ2-7; 8 positions agree with TRBD1. The CDR3 has 16 residues. V lost 0 bases, J lost 3 bases, and 7 bases stayed unmatched. Germline CDR1 and CDR2: SGHTA and FQGNSA. CDR3 in DNA: TGTGCCAGCAGCTTAGCCGGGACAGGTCCCTACTACGAGCAGTACTTC. This encodes CASSLAGTGPYYEQYF.

The genes are TRBV19 and TRBJ2-6; D gene ambiguous. V lost 5 bases and J lost 0, with 8 bases in between. Germline CDR1 is LNHDA and CDR2 is SQIVND (reference sequence). The CDR3 extends over 15 amino acids. The CDR3, as DNA: TGTGCCAGTAGTCCCAGTCACTCTGGGGCCAACGTCCTGACTTTC. Its translation: CASSPSHSGANVLTF.

V usage is TRBV12-5 and J usage is TRBJ1-1; 11 positions match TRBD1. The germline gives CDR1 LGHNT, CDR2 FRNRAP. This CDR3 is built from 15 residues. The V gene end was trimmed by 2 bases and the J gene end by 3 bases; junction bases not matched to a gene: 2. The CDR3 coding sequence is TGTGCTAGTGGTTTGAGGACAGGGGGCTACACTGAAGCTTTCTTT. Amino acids: CASGLRTGGYTEAFF.

This chain uses TRBV30 with TRBJ1-1; D not resolved. This CDR3 is 13 amino acids long. V was cut by 2 bases and J by 2 bases, with 9 bases left in between. Per the germline V gene, CDR1 is GTSNPN and CDR2 is SVGIG (reference sequence). The CDR3 DNA sequence: TGTGCCTGGAGTAGCATGAGAAACACTGAAGCTTTCTTT. Its protein is CAWSSMRNTEAFF.

The gene calls are TRBV13 and TRBJ2-1, with 7 bases that match TRBD1. The CDR3 extends over 15 amino acids. Looked up from germline, CDR1 is PRHDT and CDR2 is FYEKMQ (reference sequence). Trimming took 5 bases from V and 4 from J; bases not matched to a gene: 8. CDR3 in amino acids: CASSLRTGYYNEQFF. CDR3 in DNA: TGTGCCAGCAGCCTTAGGACAGGATATTACAATGAGCAGTTCTTC.

The chain recombines TRBV24-1 with TRBJ2-5, with 11 bases identical to TRBD2. Per germline, CDR1 KGHDR and CDR2 SFDVKD. The V gene end was trimmed by 7 bases and the J gene end by 4 bases; junction bases not matched to a gene: 16. This CDR3 is built from 18 residues. The CDR3 is CATRPSGGGLAGAETQYF. The CDR3 nucleotides are TGTGCCACCAGGCCCTCAGGAGGAGGACTAGCGGGTGCAGAGACCCAGTACTTC.

The V call is TRBV6-5, the J call TRBJ1-1, with D uncertain. CDR3 length: 14 residues. The V gene lost 2 bases and the J gene lost 2 bases, with 9 bases spanning the gap. In germline, CDR1 is MNHEY, CDR2 SVGAGI. In DNA, the CDR3 is TGTGCCAGCAGTTACGAGGCGGATAACACTGAAGCTTTCTTT. It specifies CASSYEADNTEAFF.

This clone was seen a single time. The genes are TRBV11-3 and TRBJ1-2; a possible D gene is TRBD1 (5 bases). Germline V gene data show CDR1 as SGHNT and CDR2 as YENEEA. V was clipped by 3 bases and J by 7 bases, with 12 bases between them. The CDR3 runs to 13 residues. The CDR3 DNA is TGTGCCAGCAGCTTCAGGGCTCTTCTTGGCTACACCTTC. This codes for CASSFRALLGYTF.

The J gene is TRBJ2-7, the V gene TRBV6-5, with TRBD2 as a possible D gene (5 bases). The CDR3 totals 13 residues. V shed 10 bases and J shed 1 base, with 14 bases lying between them. CDR1 MNHEY and CDR2 SVGAGI come from the germline V gene. The DNA for the CDR3 is TGTGCCACCCAACCTCCGGGGTCCTACGAGCAGTACTTC. It encodes CATQPPGSYEQYF.

This clone has only one observation. This sequence joins TRBV5-1 and TRBJ1-3; 7 bases match TRBD1. The CDR3 has 14 residues. CDR1 SGHRS and CDR2 YFSETQ come from the germline V gene. J was trimmed by 1 base and V by 5 bases; bases with no gene match: 3. The CDR3 bases are TGCGCCAGCAGTTCAGGGGGATCTGGAAACACCATATATTTT. Translation: CASSSGGSGNTIYF.

The V call is TRBV6-1, the J call TRBJ1-2; D perhaps matches TRBD1 (6 bases). CDR3 length: 15 residues. Germline V gene lookup returns CDR1 MNHNS and CDR2 SASEGT. Trimming shortened V by 2 bases and J by 2 bases, and 12 bases separated the two germline ends. DNA for the CDR3: TGTGCCAGCAGTGAATTAATACAGGGAAACTATGGCTACACCTTC. This encodes CASSELIQGNYGYTF.

V and J are TRBV7-8 and TRBJ2-7, with 8 nucleotides matching TRBD1. Per germline, CDR1 SGHVS and CDR2 FQNEAQ. The CDR3 runs to 15 residues. The trim removed 5 bases at V and 11 bases at J, leaving 17 bases unmatched. CDR3 bases: TGTGCCAGCAGCCGAGGGGGGACAGGTTCGGCGAAGGAGTACTTC. Protein: CASSRGGTGSAKEYF.

The table lists this clone with a few counts. The chain joins TRBV2 to TRBJ2-2; D is perhaps TRBD2 (6 bases). The CDR3 sequence is 14 residues long. V was clipped by 0 bases and J by 4 bases, with 6 bases between them. From germline, CDR1 is SNHLY and CDR2 FYNNEI. The CDR3: CASSEAGGTGELFF. CDR3 bases: TGTGCCAGCAGTGAAGCGGGGGGCACCGGGGAGCTGTTTTTT.

In regard to this clone: This same CDR3 is encoded by further DNA sequences in the sample. The gene calls are TRBV28 and TRBJ1-2; the match to TRBD1 covers 8 bases. This CDR3 is built from 14 residues. The germline gives CDR1 MDHEN, CDR2 SYDVKM. V gave up 4 bases and J gave up 3 bases; unmatched junction bases: 4. CDR3 coding DNA: TGTGCCAGCAGTTCCGGACAGGGCGACTATGGCTACACCTTC. Amino acids: CASSSGQGDYGYTF.

The genes are TRBV29-1 and TRBJ2-1; a weak D match, TRBD2 (6 bases). Trimming took off 5 bases at V and 8 bases at J, with 16 bases between the two ends. The germline CDR1 and CDR2 sequences are SQVTM and ANQGSEA. The CDR3 runs to 13 residues. The DNA of the CDR3 is TGCAGCGTTCGGGAGAAGTTGGGCGATGAGCAGTTCTTC. Its protein is CSVREKLGDEQFF.

The chain is built from TRBV28 and TRBJ2-5; 8 nucleotides agree with TRBD2. Looked up from germline, CDR1 is MDHEN and CDR2 is SYDVKM. Trimming cost V 5 bases and J 5 bases; bases outside gene matches: 7. This CDR3 region has 14 residues. The CDR3 DNA reads as TGTGCCAGCAGTCGAGCGGGAGCAAGGGAGACCCAGTACTTC. Its translation: CASSRAGARETQYF.

V usage is TRBV5-6 and J usage is TRBJ1-5; 10 nucleotides align to TRBD1. The germline gives CDR1 SGHDT, CDR2 YYEEEE. The CDR3 has 14 amino acids. The V segment lost 4 bases and the J segment 5 bases; nucleotides outside the gene matches: 3. This CDR3 is CASSLGQGDQPQHF. In DNA form, the CDR3 reads TGTGCCAGCAGCCTCGGACAGGGGGATCAGCCCCAGCATTTT.

This sequence joins TRBV6-1 and TRBJ2-2; tentative D call: TRBD2 (7 bases). Germline V gene data show CDR1 as MNHNS and CDR2 as SASEGT. The CDR3 runs 14 residues. V dropped 2 bases and J dropped 7 bases, with 11 bases sitting between them. CDR3 in amino acids: CASSERGRGGELFF. Written as DNA, the CDR3 is TGTGCCAGCAGTGAAAGGGGGAGGGGCGGGGAGCTGTTTTTT.

The chain recombines TRBV11-3 with TRBJ2-2; the match to TRBD2 covers 7 bases. CDR1 is SGHNT, CDR2 YENEEA, per germline. This CDR3 region has 16 residues. Trimming removed 1 base from V and 7 bases from J; junction bases left unmatched: 9. The CDR3 sequence is CASSLGEGLSNGELFF. CDR3 sequence (DNA): TGTGCCAGCAGCTTAGGGGAGGGACTCAGCAACGGGGAGCTGTTTTTT.

This chain uses TRBV27 with TRBJ2-3, with 14 positions matching TRBD2. Germline-derived CDR1 and CDR2 are MNHEY and SMNVEV (reference sequence). V lost 0 bases, J lost 5 bases, and 16 bases stayed unmatched. The CDR3 covers 21 residues. The CDR3 region is CASSLSGGTSGSARFQDTQYF. Here the CDR3 DNA reads TGTGCCAGCAGTTTATCGGGGGGGACTAGCGGGAGTGCACGCTTCCAAGATACGCAGTATTTT.

This clone was observed a handful of times. This chain connects TRBV7-8 to TRBJ1-1; 9 bases are shared with TRBD1. The CDR3 has 15 amino acids. Germline V gene lookup returns CDR1 SGHVS and CDR2 FQNEAQ. J lost 3 bases, V lost 6 bases, and 8 bases had no gene match. In nucleotides, the CDR3 is TGTGCCAGCAGTCCCGGACAGGGGTCATACACTGAAGCTTTCTTT. Translating gives CASSPGQGSYTEAFF.

This chain links TRBV7-9 with TRBJ2-1; 9 nucleotides match TRBD2. Germline V gene data show CDR1 as SEHNR and CDR2 as FQNEAQ (reference sequence). V dropped 1 base and J dropped 0; count of bases not matched to a gene: 7. CDR3 length equals 18 residues. The CDR3 DNA follows: TGTGCCAGCAGCTTAGACCTAGCGGGGTTATACTCCTACAATGAGCAGTTCTTC. This gives the protein CASSLDLAGLYSYNEQFF.

This chain joins TRBV28 and TRBJ2-5; 7 positions agree with TRBD1. V shed 5 bases and J 5 bases; nucleotides not matched to a gene: 5. Germline V gene data show CDR1 as MDHEN and CDR2 as SYDVKM. This CDR3 contains 13 residues. This chain's CDR3 is CASSPPGQETQYF. Written as DNA, the CDR3 is TGTGCCAGCAGTCCACCGGGACAGGAGACCCAGTACTTC. Using reference TRBV28 and TRBJ2-5 for the parts outside the CDR3, the full variable domain is DVKVTQSSRYLVKRTGEKVFLECVQDMDHENMFWYRQDPGLGLRLIYFSYDVKMKEKGDIPEGYSVSREKKERFSLILESASTNQTSMYLCASSPPGQETQYFGPGTRLLVL.

V is TRBV4-1 and J is TRBJ1-2, with 9 bases identical to TRBD1. The length of the CDR3 is 16 residues. Germline V gives CDR1 MGHRA, CDR2 YSYEKL. Losses at the gene ends were 8 bases for V and 6 bases for J; bases not matched to a gene: 16. The CDR3 is CASGLHGQGSMNGYTF. The CDR3 DNA is TGCGCCAGCGGCCTACATGGACAGGGGTCAATGAATGGCTACACCTTC.